The rows below give T cell receptor beta chains drawn from one sample of a study of blood T cell repertoires in COVID-19. Clones were read by immunoSEQ multiplex PCR, and TCRdb kept only the in-frame ones, dropping some. This repertoire shows about 150,000 clones, approximately 83% found once; its top ten account for about 1.9%. The material sequenced was peripheral blood. Every receptor here comes from an elderly woman with acute or convalescent COVID-19. Each CDR3 is given with its conserved first and last residue. The order of the fields is clone size, D gene, V gene, J gene, CDR3 DNA, CDR3 protein. The D gene is left open where the match is weak. Part of the rows lack a size; the others show once, few, many or a class for expanded clones.

clone size: .; D gene: .; V gene: TRBV29-1; J gene: TRBJ2-7; CDR3 DNA: TGCAGCGTTGTGGTCGGGGGGCGCTCGGCGGAGCAGTACTTC; CDR3 protein: CSVVVGGRSAEQYF
clone size: .; D gene: .; V gene: TRBV18; J gene: TRBJ1-1; CDR3 DNA: TGTGCCAGCTCACGAGGAGAAGTGTGGACTGAAGCTTTCTTT; CDR3 protein: CASSRGEVWTEAFF
clone size: .; D gene: TRBD1; V gene: TRBV29-1; J gene: TRBJ2-1; CDR3 DNA: TGCAGCGCCCGCCTCCCACCGGGACAGGGGGGGTCCTACAATGAGCAGTTCTTC; CDR3 protein: CSARLPPGQGGSYNEQFF
clone size: .; D gene: TRBD2; V gene: TRBV11-3; J gene: TRBJ2-7; CDR3 DNA: TGTGCCAGCAGCCCGGGGGCTAGCGGGGGCTACGAGCAGTACTTC; CDR3 protein: CASSPGASGGYEQYF
clone size: .; D gene: TRBD1; V gene: TRBV19; J gene: TRBJ1-5; CDR3 DNA: TGTGCCAGTAGTATAGGTGGACAGGGAACCGTTCCCCAGCATTTT; CDR3 protein: CASSIGGQGTVPQHF
clone size: .; D gene: .; V gene: TRBV19; J gene: TRBJ1-4; CDR3 DNA: TGTGCCAGTACCCCACGTCCCGGGACTCTTCTGACTAATGAAAAACTGTTTTTT; CDR3 protein: CASTPRPGTLLTNEKLFF
clone size: many; D gene: TRBD2; V gene: TRBV5-1; J gene: TRBJ2-1; CDR3 DNA: TGCGCCAGCAGCCCGACTAGCGGGGGGGCCTCCAATGAGCAGTTCTTC; CDR3 protein: CASSPTSGGASNEQFF
clone size: .; D gene: TRBD2; V gene: TRBV5-5; J gene: TRBJ2-7; CDR3 DNA: TGTGCCAGCAGCTTAGCTAGCGGGATCTCCTACGAGCAGTACTTC; CDR3 protein: CASSLASGISYEQYF
clone size: .; D gene: .; V gene: TRBV7-8; J gene: TRBJ1-4; CDR3 DNA: TGTGCCAGCAGCCATGGGGGGGATTCACGTGAAAAACTGTTTTTT; CDR3 protein: CASSHGGDSREKLFF
clone size: .; D gene: .; V gene: TRBV2; J gene: TRBJ2-5; CDR3 DNA: TGTGCCAGCAGCCCAGGACAGTTCCAAGAGACCCAGTACTTC; CDR3 protein: CASSPGQFQETQYF
clone size: .; D gene: .; V gene: TRBV6-5; J gene: TRBJ2-7; CDR3 DNA: TGTGCCAGCACCGTCCAGCGATACGAGCAGTACTTC; CDR3 protein: CASTVQRYEQYF
clone size: .; D gene: TRBD2; V gene: TRBV3-1/TRBV3-2; J gene: TRBJ2-2; CDR3 DNA: TGTGCCAGCAGCCAAGTTTTACTAGCGGGAGCAGGGGAGCTGTTTTTT; CDR3 protein: CASSQVLLAGAGELFF
clone size: .; D gene: .; V gene: TRBV19; J gene: TRBJ2-7; CDR3 DNA: TGTGCCAGTAGATCATCGAGGTTCCCCTACGAGCAGTACTTC; CDR3 protein: CASRSSRFPYEQYF